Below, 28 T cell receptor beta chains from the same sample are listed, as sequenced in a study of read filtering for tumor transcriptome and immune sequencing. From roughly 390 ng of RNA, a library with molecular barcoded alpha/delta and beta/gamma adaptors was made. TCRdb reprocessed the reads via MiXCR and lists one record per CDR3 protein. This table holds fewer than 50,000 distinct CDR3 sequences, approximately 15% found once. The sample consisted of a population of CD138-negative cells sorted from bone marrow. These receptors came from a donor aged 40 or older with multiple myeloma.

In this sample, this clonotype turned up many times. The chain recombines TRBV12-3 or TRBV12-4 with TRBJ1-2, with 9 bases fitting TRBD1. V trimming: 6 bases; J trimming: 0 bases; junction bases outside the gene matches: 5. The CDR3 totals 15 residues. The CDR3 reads CASSRDRATNYGYTF. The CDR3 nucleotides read TGTGCCAGCAGCCGGGACAGGGCTACTAACTATGGCTACACCTTC.

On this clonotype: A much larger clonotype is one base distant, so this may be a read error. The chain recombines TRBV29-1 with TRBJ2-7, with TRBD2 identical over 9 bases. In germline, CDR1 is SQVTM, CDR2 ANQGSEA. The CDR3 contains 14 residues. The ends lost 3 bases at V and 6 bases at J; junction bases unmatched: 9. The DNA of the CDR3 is TGCAGCGTTGATCTTAGCGGGAGAGGGAGCGAGCAGTACTTC. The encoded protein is CSVDLSGRGSEQYF.

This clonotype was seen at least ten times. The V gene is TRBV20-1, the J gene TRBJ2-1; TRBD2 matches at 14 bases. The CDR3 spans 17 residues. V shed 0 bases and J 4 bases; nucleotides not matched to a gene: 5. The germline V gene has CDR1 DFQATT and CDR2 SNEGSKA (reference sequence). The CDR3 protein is CSAREGLAGGGYNEQFF. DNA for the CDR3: TGCAGTGCTAGAGAAGGACTAGCGGGAGGTGGGTACAATGAGCAGTTCTTC.

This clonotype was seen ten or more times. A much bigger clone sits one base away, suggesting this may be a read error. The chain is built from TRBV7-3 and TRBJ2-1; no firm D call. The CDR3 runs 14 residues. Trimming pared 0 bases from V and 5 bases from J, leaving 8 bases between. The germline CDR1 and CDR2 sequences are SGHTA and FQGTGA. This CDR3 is CASSLTASNNEQFF. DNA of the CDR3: TGTGCCAGCAGCTTAACGGCGAGTAACAATGAGCAGTTCTTC. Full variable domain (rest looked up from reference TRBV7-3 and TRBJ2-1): GAGVSQTPSNKVTEKGKYVELRCDPISGHTALYWYRQSLGQGPEFLIYFQGTGAADDSGLPNDRFFAVRPEGSVSTLKIQRTERGDSAVYLCASSLTASNNEQFFGPGTRLTVL.

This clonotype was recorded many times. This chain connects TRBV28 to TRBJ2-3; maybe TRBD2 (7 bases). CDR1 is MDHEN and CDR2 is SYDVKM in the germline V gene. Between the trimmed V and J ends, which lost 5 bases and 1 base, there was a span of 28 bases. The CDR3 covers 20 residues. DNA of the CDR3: TGTGCCAGCAGTCCTGCCCCGGCTAGCGGACCTCCAGGGGGCACAGATACGCAGTATTTT. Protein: CASSPAPASGPPGGTDTQYF.

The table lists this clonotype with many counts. For the CDR3, the DNA is TGCGCCAGCAGCCAAGATCGGCTCTTGGGTGAGCAGTTCTTC. It is translated as CASSQDRLLGEQFF. The rearrangement uses TRBV4-1 and TRBJ2-1, with D unresolved. The CDR3 runs 14 residues. In germline, CDR1 is MGHRA, CDR2 YSYEKL. V lost 0 bases, J lost 9 bases, and 12 bases lay in between.

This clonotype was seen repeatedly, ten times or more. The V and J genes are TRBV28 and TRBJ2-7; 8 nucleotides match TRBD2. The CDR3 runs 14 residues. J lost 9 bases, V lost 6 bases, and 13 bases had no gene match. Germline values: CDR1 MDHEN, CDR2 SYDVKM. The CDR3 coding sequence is TGTGCCAGCAGCGTCAGCGGGGGCAACCTTAGGCAGTACTTC. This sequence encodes CASSVSGGNLRQYF.

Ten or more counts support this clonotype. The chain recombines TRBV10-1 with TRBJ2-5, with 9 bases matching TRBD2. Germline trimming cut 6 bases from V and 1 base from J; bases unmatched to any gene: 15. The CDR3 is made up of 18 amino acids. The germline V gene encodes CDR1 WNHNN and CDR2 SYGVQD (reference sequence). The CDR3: CASRTTGAGGSFQETQYF. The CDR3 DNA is TGCGCCAGCAGAACGACTGGAGCGGGAGGATCTTTCCAAGAGACCCAGTACTTC.

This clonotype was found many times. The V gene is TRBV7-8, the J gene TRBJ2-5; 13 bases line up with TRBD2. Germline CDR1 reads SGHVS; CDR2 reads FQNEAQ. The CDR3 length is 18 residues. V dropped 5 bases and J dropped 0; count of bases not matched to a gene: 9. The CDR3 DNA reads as TGTGCCAGCAGCCCACGGACTAGCGGGAGTTGGTACCAAGAGACCCAGTACTTC. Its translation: CASSPRTSGSWYQETQYF.

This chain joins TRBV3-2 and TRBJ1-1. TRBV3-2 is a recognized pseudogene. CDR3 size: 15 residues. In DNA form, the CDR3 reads TGTGCCAGCAGCCAAGCGGCAGACTTGAACACTGAAGCTTTCTTT. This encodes CASSQAADLNTEAFF.

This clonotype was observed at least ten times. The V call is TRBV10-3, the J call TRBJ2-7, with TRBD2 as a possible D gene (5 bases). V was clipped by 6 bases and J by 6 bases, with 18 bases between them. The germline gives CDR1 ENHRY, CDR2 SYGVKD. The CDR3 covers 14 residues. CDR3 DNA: TGTGCCATCAGCGGTGAGGCTAGCACCGGCGAGCAGTACTTC. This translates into CAISGEASTGEQYF.

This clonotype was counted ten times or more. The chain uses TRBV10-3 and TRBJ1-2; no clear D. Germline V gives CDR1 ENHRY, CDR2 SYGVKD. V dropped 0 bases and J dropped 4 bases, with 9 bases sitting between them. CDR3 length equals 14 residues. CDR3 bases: TGTGCCATCAGTGAGTCTGGAGGTCCCTATGGCTACACCTTC. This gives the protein CAISESGGPYGYTF.

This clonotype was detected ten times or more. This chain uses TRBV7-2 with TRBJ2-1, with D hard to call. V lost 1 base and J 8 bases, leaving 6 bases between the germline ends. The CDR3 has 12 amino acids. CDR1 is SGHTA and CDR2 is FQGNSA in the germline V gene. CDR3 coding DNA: TGTGCCAGCAGCTTAGGAGTTCATGAGCAGTTCTTC. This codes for CASSLGVHEQFF.

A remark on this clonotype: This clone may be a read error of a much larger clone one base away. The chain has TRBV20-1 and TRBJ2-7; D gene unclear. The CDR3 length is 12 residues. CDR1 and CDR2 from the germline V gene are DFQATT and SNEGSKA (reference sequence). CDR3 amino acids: CSARVTGYEQCF. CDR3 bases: TGCAGTGCAAGGGTGACTGGATACGAGCAGTGCTTC.

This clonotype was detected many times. CDR3 loop: CASNSAGGSGNQPQHF. As DNA, the CDR3 is TGTGCCAGCAATTCGGCAGGGGGCTCGGGGAATCAGCCCCAGCATTTT. V gene TRBV6-1 combines with J gene TRBJ1-5; 8 bases are a match to TRBD1. The germline gives CDR1 MNHNS, CDR2 SASEGT. Trimming took 7 bases from V and 4 from J; bases not matched to a gene: 12. The CDR3 sequence is 16 residues long.

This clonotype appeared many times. The CDR3 here is CATSLDAPGYEQYF. The CDR3 DNA reads as TGTGCCACCAGCCTCGACGCCCCGGGCTACGAGCAGTACTTC. J is TRBJ2-7 and V is TRBV15; no clear D gene. V was trimmed by 5 bases and J by 3 bases, leaving 14 bases between them. CDR3 length equals 14 residues. Germline CDR1 is LNHNV and CDR2 is YYDKDF (reference sequence).

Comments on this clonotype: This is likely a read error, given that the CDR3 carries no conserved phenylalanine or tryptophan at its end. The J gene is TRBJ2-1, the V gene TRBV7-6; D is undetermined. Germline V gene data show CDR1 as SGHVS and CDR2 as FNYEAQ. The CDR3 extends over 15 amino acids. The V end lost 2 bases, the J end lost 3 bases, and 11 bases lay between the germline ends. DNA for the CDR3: TGTGCCAGCAGCTTATTGCTTAATGGCTACAATGAGCAGTTCTAC. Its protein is CASSLLLNGYNEQFY.

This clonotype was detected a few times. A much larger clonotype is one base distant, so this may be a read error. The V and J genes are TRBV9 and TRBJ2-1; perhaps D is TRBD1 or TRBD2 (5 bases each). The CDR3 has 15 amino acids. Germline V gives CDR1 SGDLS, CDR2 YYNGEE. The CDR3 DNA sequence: TGTGCCAGCAGCGAGACCGGGACCCGAGGGGATGAGCAGCTCTTC. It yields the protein CASSETGTRGDEQLF.

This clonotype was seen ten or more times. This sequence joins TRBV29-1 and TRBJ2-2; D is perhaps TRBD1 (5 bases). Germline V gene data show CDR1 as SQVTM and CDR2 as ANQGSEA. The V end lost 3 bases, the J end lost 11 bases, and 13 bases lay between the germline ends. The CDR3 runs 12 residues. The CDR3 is CSVEYRTSELFF. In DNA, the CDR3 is TGCAGCGTTGAGTATCGGACATCCGAGCTGTTTTTT.

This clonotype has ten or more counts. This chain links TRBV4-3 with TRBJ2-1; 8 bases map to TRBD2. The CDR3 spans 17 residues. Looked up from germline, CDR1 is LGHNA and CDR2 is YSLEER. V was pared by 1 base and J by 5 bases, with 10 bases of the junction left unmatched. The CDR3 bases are TGCGCCAGCAGCCAAGTATCAGCGGGAGCTCGTAACAATGAGCAGTTCTTC. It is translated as CASSQVSAGARNNEQFF.

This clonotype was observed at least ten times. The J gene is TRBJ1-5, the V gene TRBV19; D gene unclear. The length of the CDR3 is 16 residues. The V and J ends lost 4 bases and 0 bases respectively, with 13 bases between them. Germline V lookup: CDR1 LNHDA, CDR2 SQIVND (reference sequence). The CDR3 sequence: CASSTSNAYSNQPQHF. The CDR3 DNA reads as TGTGCCAGTAGTACCTCGAACGCTTATAGCAATCAGCCCCAGCATTTT.

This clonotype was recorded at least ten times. CDR3 region: CASSLVGHPNTEAFF. As DNA, the CDR3 is TGTGCCAGCAGCTTAGTGGGTCACCCGAACACTGAAGCTTTCTTT. The genes are TRBV7-9 and TRBJ1-1; D is undetermined. The CDR3 has 15 residues. Germline loops: CDR1 SEHNR, CDR2 FQNEAQ (reference sequence). With 1 base removed from V and 1 base from J, the gap between germline ends came to 10 bases. Using reference TRBV7-9 and TRBJ1-1 for the parts outside the CDR3, the full variable domain is DTGVSQNPRHKITKRGQNVTFRCDPISEHNRLYWYRQTLGQGPEFLTYFQNEAQLEKSRLLSDRFSAERPKGSFSTLEIQRTEQGDSAMYLCASSLVGHPNTEAFFGQGTRLTVV.

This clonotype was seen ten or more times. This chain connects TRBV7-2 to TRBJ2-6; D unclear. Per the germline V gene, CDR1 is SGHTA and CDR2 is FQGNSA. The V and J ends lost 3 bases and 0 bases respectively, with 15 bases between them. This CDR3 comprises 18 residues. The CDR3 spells CASSLGIRGSSGANVLTF. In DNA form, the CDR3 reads TGTGCCAGCAGCTTGGGCATCAGAGGAAGCTCTGGGGCCAACGTCCTGACTTTC.

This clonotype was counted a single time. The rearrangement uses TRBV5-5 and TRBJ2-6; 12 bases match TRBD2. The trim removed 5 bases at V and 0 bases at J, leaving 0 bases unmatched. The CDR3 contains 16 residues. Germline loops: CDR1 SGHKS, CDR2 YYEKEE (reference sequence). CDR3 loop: CASRLAGGSGANVLTF. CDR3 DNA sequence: TGTGCCAGCAGACTAGCGGGGGGCTCTGGGGCCAACGTCCTGACTTTC.

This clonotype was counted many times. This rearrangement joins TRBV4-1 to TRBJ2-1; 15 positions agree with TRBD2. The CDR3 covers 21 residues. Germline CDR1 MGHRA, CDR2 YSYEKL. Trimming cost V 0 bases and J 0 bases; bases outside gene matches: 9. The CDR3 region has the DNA TGCGCCAGCAGCCAAGAGTTCGGGACTAGCGGGAGGACCAGCTCCTACAATGAGCAGTTCTTC. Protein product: CASSQEFGTSGRTSSYNEQFF.

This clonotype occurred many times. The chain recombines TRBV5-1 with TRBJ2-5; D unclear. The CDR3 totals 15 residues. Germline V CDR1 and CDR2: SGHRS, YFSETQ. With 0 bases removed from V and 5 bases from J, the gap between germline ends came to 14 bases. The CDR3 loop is CASSLGNGMGETQYF. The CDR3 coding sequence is TGCGCCAGCAGCTTGGGTAACGGCATGGGGGAGACCCAGTACTTC.

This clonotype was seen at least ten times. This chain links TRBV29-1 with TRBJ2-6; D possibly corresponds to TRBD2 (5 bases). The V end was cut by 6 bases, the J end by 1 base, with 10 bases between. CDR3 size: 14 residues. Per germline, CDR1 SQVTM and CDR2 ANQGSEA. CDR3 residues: CSVATGSGANVLTF. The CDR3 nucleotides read TGCAGCGTCGCCACGGGGTCTGGGGCCAACGTCCTGACTTTC.

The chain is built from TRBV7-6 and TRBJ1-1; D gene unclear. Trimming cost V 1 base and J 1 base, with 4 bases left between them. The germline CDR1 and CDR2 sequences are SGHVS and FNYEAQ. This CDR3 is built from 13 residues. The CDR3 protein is CASSLEGNTEAFF. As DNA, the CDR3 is TGTGCCAGCAGCTTAGAGGGGAACACTGAAGCTTTCTTT.